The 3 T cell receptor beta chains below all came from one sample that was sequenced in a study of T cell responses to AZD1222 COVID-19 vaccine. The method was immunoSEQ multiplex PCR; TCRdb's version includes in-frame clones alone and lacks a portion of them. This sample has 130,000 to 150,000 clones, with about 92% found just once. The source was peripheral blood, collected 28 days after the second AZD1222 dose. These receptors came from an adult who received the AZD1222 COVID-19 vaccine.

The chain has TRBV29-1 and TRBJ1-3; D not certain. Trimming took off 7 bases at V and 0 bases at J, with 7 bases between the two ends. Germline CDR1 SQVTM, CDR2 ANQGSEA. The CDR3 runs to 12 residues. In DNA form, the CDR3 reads TGCAGCGGAAAGAACTCTGGAAACACCATATATTTT. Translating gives CSGKNSGNTIYF.

The DNA for the CDR3 is TGTGCCTGGAGCAAGACTAGTACCTACGAGCAGTACTTC. Its translation: CAWSKTSTYEQYF. V and J are TRBV30 and TRBJ2-7; possible D gene TRBD2, 6 bases. V was pared by 3 bases and J by 2 bases, with 11 bases between. CDR1 and CDR2 (germline): GTSNPN, SVGIG (reference sequence). The CDR3 length is 13 residues.

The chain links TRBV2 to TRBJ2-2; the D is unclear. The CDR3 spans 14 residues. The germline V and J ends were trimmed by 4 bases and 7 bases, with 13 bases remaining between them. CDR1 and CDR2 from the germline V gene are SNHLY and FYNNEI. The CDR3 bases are TGTGCCAGCAGTGCGCGGCTTGGTGGCGGGGAGCTGTTTTTT. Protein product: CASSARLGGGELFF.